This T cell receptor (beta chain) was retrieved from a study of cytomegalovirus exposure and HLA in healthy donors. This cohort consisted of healthy bone marrow donors. The CDR3 is 15 residues long. The V and J ends lost 5 bases and 4 bases, in that order; junction bases with no gene match: 7. CDR1 SGHNT and CDR2 YENEEA come from the germline V gene. Amplification used 60 Vbeta primers and 13 Jbeta primers. Data came from immunoSEQ multiplex PCR; TCRdb stores just in-frame clones and leaves some out. This sample has about 140,000 clones, with 70% to 85% found just once. The sequenced sample consisted of PBMCs. The TCR sequence derives from a man aged 25-45 years in good health and CMV-seropositive. The chain uses TRBV11-3 and TRBJ1-4, with TRBD1 matching over 7 bases. In DNA form, the CDR3 reads TGTGCCAGCAGCACGACCGACAGGGATAATGAAAAACTGTTTTTT. It specifies CASSTTDRDNEKLFF. The full variable domain, in which reference TRBV11-3 and TRBJ1-4 provide the parts outside the CDR3, is EAGVVQSPRYKIIEKKQPVAFWCNPISGHNTLYWYLQNLGQGPELLIRYENEEAVDDSQLPKDRFSAERLKGVDSTLKIQPAELGDSAVYLCASSTTDRDNEKLFFGSGTQLSVL.